These 5 T cell receptor beta chains were sequenced from one sample in a study of blood T cell repertoires in COVID-19. Sequenced by immunoSEQ multiplex PCR; TCRdb stores in-frame clones only, minus some. The sample has over 300,000 clones; nearly 90% are singletons. Sequencing was performed on PBMCs or T cells enriched from blood (not recorded which). The receptor set was obtained from a woman aged 25 to 39 who had recovered from COVID-19.

The chain is built from TRBV2 and TRBJ2-1; possible D gene TRBD2, 7 bases. This CDR3 region has 15 residues. The germline V gene encodes CDR1 SNHLY and CDR2 FYNNEI. Trimming took 3 bases from V and 1 from J, leaving 10 bases between them. CDR3 in amino acids: CASSEGGASYNEQFF. DNA of the CDR3: TGTGCCAGCAGTGAGGGGGGGGCATCCTACAATGAGCAGTTCTTC.

In its sample, this clone was seen once. The chain recombines TRBV5-4 with TRBJ1-2; D possibly corresponds to TRBD1 (5 bases). The V gene lost 2 bases and the J gene lost 2 bases, with 10 bases spanning the gap. There are 14 residues in the CDR3. Germline V gene sequence: CDR1 SGHNT, CDR2 YYREEE (reference sequence). The CDR3 region is CASSLNRQNYGYTF. CDR3 bases: TGTGCCAGCAGCTTAAACAGGCAAAACTATGGCTACACCTTC.

This chain connects TRBV15 to TRBJ2-7; possible D gene TRBD2, 6 bases. Germline V gene lookup returns CDR1 LNHNV and CDR2 YYDKDF (reference sequence). Between the trimmed V and J ends, which lost 0 bases and 5 bases, there was a span of 14 bases. This CDR3 contains 15 residues. CDR3 residues: CATSRDRGTTNEQYF. The CDR3 DNA is TGTGCCACCAGCAGAGATCGCGGGACGACCAACGAGCAGTACTTC.

The V call is TRBV7-9, the J call TRBJ1-1; maybe TRBD1 (5 bases). This CDR3 has 14 amino acids. Trimming took off 3 bases at V and 5 bases at J, with 13 bases between the two ends. Germline-derived CDR1 and CDR2 are SEHNR and FQNEAQ (reference sequence). The CDR3 region is CASSFSGFTTEAFF. CDR3 DNA: TGTGCCAGCAGCTTTTCAGGGTTTACGACTGAAGCTTTCTTT.

This chain uses TRBV29-1 with TRBJ1-2, with a possible D match to TRBD1 (5 bases). V was pared by 0 bases and J by 4 bases, with 9 bases between. The CDR3 is made up of 13 amino acids. The V gene's germline CDR1 is SQVTM and CDR2 ANQGSEA. This CDR3 is CSVEEGAGYGYTF. DNA for the CDR3: TGCAGCGTTGAAGAAGGGGCCGGCTATGGCTACACCTTC. The full variable domain, with the rest looked up from reference TRBV29-1 and TRBJ1-2, is SAVISQKPSRDICQRGTSLTIQCQVDSQVTMMFWYRQQPGQSLTLIATANQGSEATYESGFVIDKFPISRPNLTFSTLTVSNMSPEDSSIYLCSVEEGAGYGYTFGSGTRLTVV.